The clone carrying this TCR beta chain was observed a single time. Its target is not known. Trimming removed 5 bases from V and 3 bases from J; junction bases left unmatched: 11. CDR1 is SGHVS, CDR2 FQNEAQ, per germline. CDR3 length: 16 amino acids. Sequencing used immunoSEQ multiplex PCR; TCRdb keeps in-frame clones, though not all of them. The sample lists a few hundred thousand clones; around 87% were seen once. This entry is derived from a study of cytomegalovirus exposure and HLA in healthy donors. About the study: The roughly 110 validation repertoires used the same platform as the roughly 700 first-cohort repertoires (as reported by a later analysis). Study-wide points: Most observed TCR sequences were rare, whereas some public TCRs were detected in many donors. According to a subsequent analysis, TCR clusters from the first cohort were inclined to appear together in the 120 or so validation repertoires.

Separate from the roughly 700-subject first cohort was the approximately 120-subject validation cohort, to which the donors belonged. This receptor was obtained from a woman aged 18-30 years in good health and CMV-seronegative. The J gene is TRBJ2-7, the V gene TRBV7-8; 9 bases are a match to TRBD2. The sample taken for sequencing was PBMCs. Written as DNA, the CDR3 is TGTGCCAGCAGCGCACGTAATAGCGGGAGAAACTACGAGCAGTACTTC. It translates to CASSARNSGRNYEQYF.